This TCR beta chain appears in the sequencing data of a study of regulatory T cells in long-lasting Graves disease. On the study more broadly: Prior antithyroid drug treatment in newly diagnosed Graves' patients lasted under 3 months.

Indicated time point: newly diagnosed GD, antithyroid drugs for less than 3 months. PBMCs provided the RNA from which the TCR library was made. The sample holds a few counts of this clonotype. Looked up from germline, CDR1 is SQVTM and CDR2 is ANQGSEA. With V trimmed by 7 bases and J by 2 bases, 8 bases remained unmatched. CDR3 size: 15 residues. iRepertoire HTBI primers and Arm-PCR of CDR3 regions built TCR beta libraries. One entry per CDR3 protein results from TCRdb running MiXCR on the multiplex PCR reads. The profile covers hundreds of thousands of distinct CDR3 sequences, with approximately 13% appearing a single time and about 9.1% taken by the ten largest. Another study also made use of these data, one on T cells in Graves' hyperthyroidism and ophthalmopathy. From that second work: Recently diagnosed hyperthyroidism of less than 2 months' duration affected patients aged 18 to 65. TCR CDR3 regions were first amplified by RT-PCR with HTBI primers.

The gene calls are TRBV29-1 and TRBJ2-2, with 9 bases lining up with TRBD1. The specimen comprised peripheral blood mononuclear cells (PBMCs), sampled at new diagnosis, from a patient treated with antithyroid drugs. The sequence was obtained from a man aged 25 to 40 with Graves disease. The CDR3 nucleotides read TGCAGCGCTAGTCCGGGACAGGGAAACACCGGGGAGCTGTTTTTT. Protein product: CSASPGQGNTGELFF.